One sample yielded the 21 T cell receptor beta chains listed below, sequenced in a study of blood T cell repertoires in COVID-19. Libraries were prepared by immunoSEQ multiplex PCR; TCRdb keeps only in-frame clonotypes and omits some of them. The sample carries approximately 310,000 clones, around 87% recorded once. The sample comprised peripheral blood. These receptors originate from a man aged 50 or older with active or convalescent COVID-19.

The chain employs TRBV15 and TRBJ1-3, with D perhaps matching TRBD1 (6 bases). This CDR3 is 15 amino acids long. Per germline, CDR1 LNHNV and CDR2 YYDKDF (reference sequence). Trimming removed 6 bases at V and 0 bases at J, with 12 bases between. The CDR3 protein is CATSRQASSGNTIYF. The CDR3 DNA reads as TGTGCCACCAGTCGACAGGCGAGCTCTGGAAACACCATATATTTT.

This chain connects TRBV18 to TRBJ2-3; 13 bases agree with TRBD2. The V and J ends lost 3 bases and 14 bases, in that order; junction bases with no gene match: 11. Germline CDR1 is KGHSH and CDR2 is LQKENI. CDR3 length: 15 residues. CDR3 protein: CASSPSGLAGEVRYF. The CDR3 region has the DNA TGTGCCAGCTCACCTTCCGGACTAGCGGGAGAAGTGAGGTATTTT.

The rearrangement uses TRBV30 and TRBJ2-5, with TRBD2 as a possible D gene (6 bases). The CDR3 runs 11 residues. Germline V CDR1 and CDR2: GTSNPN, SVGIG (reference sequence). The V and J ends lost 3 bases and 5 bases respectively, with 7 bases between them. CDR3 sequence reads: CAWSGGETQYF. In DNA form, the CDR3 reads TGTGCCTGGAGCGGGGGTGAGACCCAGTACTTC.

This chain links TRBV28 with TRBJ1-5, with D maybe TRBD1 (5 bases). Germline CDR1 reads MDHEN; CDR2 reads SYDVKM. The CDR3 covers 16 residues. The V end lost 7 bases, the J end lost 2 bases, and 18 bases lay between the germline ends. CDR3 loop: CASNPTGAWGNQPQHF. The CDR3, as DNA: TGTGCCAGCAACCCCACAGGCGCTTGGGGCAATCAGCCCCAGCATTTT.

The table lists this clone with a count of one. The chain uses TRBV24-1 and TRBJ2-1; TRBD2 matches at 11 bases. V dropped 0 bases and J dropped 0; count of bases not matched to a gene: 9. This CDR3 has 20 residues. Germline CDR1 reads KGHDR; CDR2 reads SFDVKD. The CDR3 region is CATSDLLPSGGSSSYNEQFF. CDR3 DNA: TGTGCCACCAGTGATTTGCTTCCTAGCGGGGGGTCGAGCTCCTACAATGAGCAGTTCTTC.

The chain combines TRBV11-2 with TRBJ1-3; no reliable D call. Germline-derived CDR1 and CDR2 are SGHAT and FQNNGV. V shed 5 bases and J shed 2 bases, with 13 bases lying between them. The CDR3 consists of 15 residues. In nucleotides, the CDR3 is TGTGCCAGCAGCCTCTCAGGCGATCCTGGAAACACCATATATTTT. It translates to CASSLSGDPGNTIYF.

The chain is built from TRBV4-3 and TRBJ1-5; D is ambiguous. This CDR3 has 16 amino acids. Trimming shortened V by 3 bases and J by 4 bases, and 16 bases separated the two germline ends. Germline assignment: CDR1 LGHNA and CDR2 YSLEER. The CDR3: CASSQAYDGLNQPQHF. The CDR3 nucleotides read TGCGCCAGCAGCCAGGCCTACGACGGGTTGAATCAGCCCCAGCATTTT.

The CDR3 sequence: CASSFHQQADRQPTNEKLFF. CDR3 bases: TGTGCCAGCAGCTTCCATCAGCAGGCGGACAGGCAACCCACTAATGAAAAACTGTTTTTT. The chain is built from TRBV11-3 and TRBJ1-4; 7 bases line up with TRBD1. The CDR3 is made up of 20 amino acids. Germline lookup yields CDR1 SGHNT and CDR2 YENEEA. Trimming at V came to 3 bases and at J to 2 bases, leaving 18 bases not matched to a gene.

This clone was found a few times. DNA for the CDR3: TGTGCCAGCAGTGAAGCGGTCGGACAGGGTAATGAAAAACTGTTTTTT. It specifies CASSEAVGQGNEKLFF. V is TRBV2 and J is TRBJ1-4; 8 bases line up with TRBD1. Germline-derived CDR1 and CDR2 are SNHLY and FYNNEI. The CDR3 extends over 16 amino acids. V lost 0 bases to trimming and J lost 4 bases; unmatched junction nucleotides: 4.

The rearrangement uses TRBV5-4 and TRBJ2-7; 14 bases line up with TRBD2. There are 16 residues in the CDR3. Germline V lookup: CDR1 SGHNT, CDR2 YYREEE (reference sequence). J gave up 3 bases and V 0 bases, and 2 bases lay outside the gene matches. The CDR3 region is CASSLDGTSGSYEQYF. Here the CDR3 DNA reads TGTGCCAGCAGCTTGGACGGGACTAGCGGGAGCTACGAGCAGTACTTC.

The gene calls are TRBV4-3 and TRBJ1-5; D is perhaps TRBD1 (6 bases). Germline CDR1 reads LGHNA; CDR2 reads YSLEER. The CDR3 totals 16 residues. V dropped 4 bases and J dropped 4 bases, with 17 bases sitting between them. The CDR3 nucleotides read TGCGCCAGCAGCCTCTCACCGACAGGACAAAATCAGCCCCAGCATTTT. Its translation is CASSLSPTGQNQPQHF.

This rearrangement joins TRBV4-1 to TRBJ2-7; possibly TRBD1 for D (5 bases). Germline V lookup: CDR1 MGHRA, CDR2 YSYEKL. This CDR3 has 17 amino acids. Trimming removed 0 bases from V and 7 bases from J, with 22 bases in between. This CDR3 is CASSQDRIGPGRREQYF. The CDR3 bases are TGCGCCAGCAGCCAAGATCGAATTGGGCCAGGGCGACGGGAGCAGTACTTC.

V gene TRBV6-2 or TRBV6-3 combines with J gene TRBJ1-6; D remains ambiguous. Between the trimmed V and J ends, which lost 2 bases and 9 bases, there was a span of 11 bases. The CDR3 covers 14 residues. Germline V lookup: CDR1 MNHEY, CDR2 SVGEGT. As DNA, the CDR3 is TGTGCCAGCAGTTACGGAGGCAGCAGTTCACCCCTCCACTTT. It specifies CASSYGGSSSPLHF.

V is TRBV24-1 and J is TRBJ2-3; D is unresolved. The CDR3 loop spans 12 amino acids. Germline values: CDR1 KGHDR, CDR2 SFDVKD. Trimming removed 1 base from V and 8 bases from J, with 6 bases in between. The CDR3 spells CATSDFGFTQYF. CDR3 coding DNA: TGTGCCACCAGTGATTTCGGGTTTACGCAGTATTTT.

The chain links TRBV7-3 to TRBJ2-5; D is unresolved. In germline, CDR1 is SGHTA, CDR2 FQGTGA. Trimming shortened V by 0 bases and J by 7 bases, and 12 bases separated the two germline ends. This CDR3 is built from 14 residues. The CDR3 nucleotides are TGTGCCAGCAGCTTAACGGGTCTAGTCGGGACCCAGTACTTC. As protein: CASSLTGLVGTQYF.

CDR3 bases: TGTGCCAGCAGCTTAGGACAGGCATCAGGTGGCTACACCTTC. It codes for CASSLGQASGGYTF. The chain has TRBV7-2 and TRBJ1-2; possible D gene TRBD1, 6 bases. V dropped 1 base and J dropped 7 bases, with 13 bases sitting between them. The CDR3 runs to 14 residues. Germline V gives CDR1 SGHTA, CDR2 FQGNSA.

The rearrangement joins TRBV14 to TRBJ2-1; a possible D gene is TRBD2 (6 bases). With 4 bases removed from V and 10 bases from J, the gap between germline ends came to 14 bases. Germline values: CDR1 SGHDN, CDR2 FVKESK. The CDR3 sequence is 13 residues long. CDR3 amino acids: CASSPISGLEQFF. CDR3 DNA sequence: TGTGCCAGCAGCCCAATTAGCGGTTTAGAGCAGTTCTTC.

The chain carries TRBV6-5 and TRBJ2-5; 9 bases map to TRBD1. Germline values: CDR1 MNHEY, CDR2 SVGAGI. The CDR3 consists of 14 residues. Losses at the gene ends were 6 bases for V and 5 bases for J; bases not matched to a gene: 7. The CDR3 DNA is TGTGCCAGCAGCCTAACAGGGGGCTGGGAGACCCAGTACTTC. Translation gives CASSLTGGWETQYF.

The genes are TRBV7-2 and TRBJ2-7; 12 bases align to TRBD2. J gave up 7 bases and V 2 bases, and 0 bases lay outside the gene matches. This CDR3 is 13 amino acids long. Germline-derived CDR1 and CDR2 are SGHTA and FQGNSA. The CDR3 sequence is CASSLTSGREQYF. The DNA for the CDR3 is TGTGCCAGCAGCTTAACTAGCGGGAGGGAGCAGTACTTC. Complete variable domain (other parts from reference TRBV7-2 and TRBJ2-7): GAGVSQSPSNKVTEKGKDVELRCDPISGHTALYWYRQSLGQGLEFLIYFQGNSAPDKSGLPSDRFSAERTGGSVSTLTIQRTQQEDSAVYLCASSLTSGREQYFGPGTRLTVT.

The chain combines TRBV25-1 with TRBJ1-2, with TRBD1 as a possible D gene (5 bases). CDR1 is MGHDK and CDR2 is SYGVNS in the germline V gene. The length of the CDR3 is 12 residues. V was trimmed by 7 bases and J by 4 bases, leaving 10 bases between them. CDR3: CASKDSVYGYTF. CDR3 DNA sequence: TGTGCCAGCAAAGACAGCGTCTATGGCTACACCTTC.

This chain joins TRBV12-3 or TRBV12-4 and TRBJ1-1; 7 bases are shared with TRBD1. The CDR3 sequence is 12 residues long. Germline trimming cut 5 bases from V and 11 bases from J; bases unmatched to any gene: 8. The CDR3 DNA is TGTGCCAGCAGTACCAGGACAGGCGGGGCTTTCTTT. It yields the protein CASSTRTGGAFF.